This T cell receptor (beta chain) comes out of a study of cytomegalovirus exposure and HLA in healthy donors. Regarding the study as a whole: Later analysis suggested most CMV-associated TCR beta chains were HLA-restricted. Three chains linked to CMV were shown in vitro to be specific for CMV antigens. The authors listed 180 or so TCR beta chains as cytomegalovirus-associated.

60 Vbeta and 13 Jbeta primers were used in PCR. Sequencing was performed with immunoSEQ multiplex PCR; in TCRdb, only in-frame clones are kept and a portion is missing. The table shows some 99,000 clones, with approximately 71% occurring only once. Remarks on this clone: Its specificity is unknown.

The sequence was collected from a man aged 35 to 55 in good health and CMV-seronegative. The specimen sequenced was PBMCs.

The CDR3 DNA follows: TGTGCCAGTTGGAGGCTAGCGGGGGCAAGCACAGATACGCAGTATTTT. Translating gives CASWRLAGASTDTQYF. This chain joins TRBV5-6 and TRBJ2-3; 10 bases fit TRBD2. Losses at the gene ends were 8 bases for V and 0 bases for J; bases not matched to a gene: 9. The CDR3 is 16 residues long. Looked up from germline, CDR1 is SGHDT and CDR2 is YYEEEE.